One sample yielded the 32 T cell receptor beta chains listed below, sequenced in a study of blood T cell repertoires in COVID-19 (dated by TCRdb to 2019 to 2021). Library construction relied on the immunoSEQ multiplex PCR assay. TCRdb mirrors the immuneACCESS table, restricted to in-frame sequences. Some clones are absent from its copies; in checked studies, under half trace to an unresolved V gene, and the reason for the others is unknown. The sample profile shows over 35,000 clones; approximately 85% of them were found once. More than 8% of the sample rests with the top ten. Material: peripheral blood. The receptors shown here come from a human donor in a cohort sampled during active COVID-19.

The chain couples TRBV5-6 to TRBJ1-4; D is possibly TRBD1 (5 bases). Between the trimmed V and J ends, which lost 5 bases and 5 bases, there was a span of 10 bases. Germline CDR1 reads SGHDT; CDR2 reads YYEEEE. The CDR3 spans 13 residues. The CDR3 is CASRGQENEKLFF. For the CDR3, the DNA is TGTGCCAGCAGGGGGCAGGAAAATGAAAAACTGTTTTTT.

The rearrangement uses TRBV27 and TRBJ1-5; D perhaps matches TRBD1 (5 bases). V gave up 5 bases and J gave up 3 bases, with 11 bases separating them. The CDR3 has 14 amino acids. Per germline, CDR1 MNHEY and CDR2 SMNVEV (reference sequence). The CDR3 region is CASSPRGNNQPQHF. The CDR3 region has the DNA TGTGCCAGCAGTCCTAGGGGAAACAATCAGCCCCAGCATTTT.

The CDR3 is CASSYGTSGVTYEQYF. The CDR3, as DNA: TGTGCCAGCAGTTACGGGACTAGCGGGGTTACCTACGAGCAGTACTTC. This chain joins TRBV6-5 and TRBJ2-7; TRBD2 matches 13 bases. Losses at the gene ends were 2 bases for V and 2 bases for J; bases not matched to a gene: 3. Germline V lookup: CDR1 MNHEY, CDR2 SVGAGI. The CDR3 is made up of 16 amino acids.

V gene TRBV9 combines with J gene TRBJ1-6; 7 bases map to TRBD1. This CDR3 is built from 16 residues. Germline V gene sequence: CDR1 SGDLS, CDR2 YYNGEE. V dropped 0 bases and J dropped 7; count of bases not matched to a gene: 7. The CDR3, as DNA: TGTGCCAGCAGCGTAGGATCAGGGGGATACAATTCACCCCTCCACTTT. It codes for CASSVGSGGYNSPLHF.

The chain recombines TRBV29-1 with TRBJ1-5; 7 bases are a match to TRBD1. Trimming removed 6 bases from V and 6 bases from J; junction bases left unmatched: 8. Germline CDR1 reads SQVTM; CDR2 reads ANQGSEA. The CDR3 covers 13 residues. CDR3 sequence (DNA): TGCAGCGTGAAACAGGGGAGAGGTCAGCCCCAGCATTTT. Protein product: CSVKQGRGQPQHF.

J is TRBJ1-1 and V is TRBV5-6; 7 nucleotides line up with TRBD1. J was trimmed by 0 bases and V by 7 bases; bases with no gene match: 6. This CDR3 spans 14 amino acids. Germline loops: CDR1 SGHDT, CDR2 YYEEEE. The CDR3 DNA follows: TGTGCCAGCGGGTACGACAGGGTGAACACTGAAGCTTTCTTT. It codes for CASGYDRVNTEAFF.

The chain employs TRBV2 and TRBJ2-3, with 7 bases matching TRBD1. CDR1 is SNHLY, CDR2 FYNNEI, per germline. CDR3 length: 16 residues. V lost 8 bases, J lost 2 bases, and 13 bases stayed unmatched. The DNA for the CDR3 is TGTGCCAGCGGAAGCACCGGGACAGAACACACAGATACGCAGTATTTT. This gives the protein CASGSTGTEHTDTQYF.

The chain combines TRBV7-9 with TRBJ1-1, with TRBD1 as a possible D gene (5 bases). The germline gives CDR1 SEHNR, CDR2 FQNEAQ (reference sequence). The V end was cut by 5 bases, the J end by 2 bases, with 15 bases between. CDR3 length: 15 amino acids. CDR3 region: CASSSPGTANTEAFF. The CDR3 DNA is TGTGCCAGCAGCAGCCCCGGGACTGCTAACACTGAAGCTTTCTTT.

In DNA, the CDR3 is TGTGCCAGCAGCCACGACCGGGACAGGGCTGGGGGTGAGCAGTTCTTC. It yields the protein CASSHDRDRAGGEQFF. The chain has TRBV14 and TRBJ2-1; the match to TRBD1 covers 9 bases. With 3 bases clipped from V and 9 bases from J, the junction kept 12 bases outside the gene matches. The CDR3 is 16 amino acids. Germline loops: CDR1 SGHDN, CDR2 FVKESK.

The V and J genes are TRBV29-1 and TRBJ1-1; 8 bases map to TRBD1. CDR1 is SQVTM and CDR2 is ANQGSEA in the germline V gene. V shed 6 bases and J 0 bases; nucleotides not matched to a gene: 6. This CDR3 is 14 amino acids long. CDR3 nucleotides: TGCAGCGTCCGACAGGGGAATGTGAACACTGAAGCTTTCTTT. Translated: CSVRQGNVNTEAFF.

The rearrangement links TRBV19 to TRBJ1-5; 8 bases agree with TRBD1. Germline V lookup: CDR1 LNHDA, CDR2 SQIVND (reference sequence). Unmatched junction bases numbered 3, after V lost 4 bases and J lost 7 bases. The CDR3 spans 13 residues. CDR3 amino acids: CASSSRGRQPQHF. CDR3 coding DNA: TGTGCCAGTAGTAGCAGGGGGCGCCAGCCCCAGCATTTT. The whole variable domain, remainder taken from reference TRBV19 and TRBJ1-5, is DGGITQSPKYLFRKEGQNVTLSCEQNLNHDAMYWYRQDPGQGLRLIYYSQIVNDFQKGDIAEGYSVSREKKESFPLTVTSAQKNPTAFYLCASSSRGRQPQHFGDGTRLSIL.

This clone was observed a handful of times. V usage is TRBV9 and J usage is TRBJ2-2; 13 bases line up with TRBD2. CDR1 and CDR2 from the germline V gene are SGDLS and YYNGEE. This CDR3 region has 16 residues. Trimming took 4 bases from V and 6 from J; bases not matched to a gene: 6. The chain's CDR3 is CASSPRTSGSSGELFF. DNA for the CDR3: TGTGCCAGCAGCCCACGGACTAGCGGGAGCTCCGGGGAGCTGTTTTTT.

The CDR3 DNA is TGCGCCAGCAGCCAAGACTACACTGAAGCTTTCTTT. Amino acids: CASSQDYTEAFF. The rearrangement joins TRBV4-3 to TRBJ1-1; no firm D call. Trimming left V 0 bases short and J 3 bases short, with 2 bases between. CDR1 is LGHNA, CDR2 YSLEER, per germline. This CDR3 is built from 12 residues.

This clone was picked up one time. V usage is TRBV3-1 (or the pseudogene TRBV3-2) and J usage is TRBJ1-5, with 8 positions matching TRBD1. V lost 5 bases, J lost 2 bases, and 5 bases stayed unmatched. The CDR3 length is 15 residues. Germline CDR1 LGHDT, CDR2 YNNKEL (reference sequence). The CDR3 sequence is CASSNQGAGNQPQHF. In DNA, the CDR3 is TGTGCCAGCAGCAACCAGGGGGCCGGCAATCAGCCCCAGCATTTT.

The V and J genes are TRBV29-1 and TRBJ1-3; D possibly corresponds to TRBD1 (5 bases). Germline CDR1 SQVTM, CDR2 ANQGSEA. Trimming shortened V by 6 bases and J by 8 bases, and 11 bases separated the two germline ends. The CDR3 consists of 11 residues. The CDR3, as DNA: TGCAGCGTCCGCCTAGGGGACACCATATATTTT. Translating gives CSVRLGDTIYF.

The V gene is TRBV5-8, the J gene TRBJ1-1; 9 bases fit TRBD1. The germline V gene has CDR1 SGHTS and CDR2 YDEGEE. There are 16 residues in the CDR3. J gave up 7 bases and V 6 bases, and 16 bases lay outside the gene matches. The CDR3 DNA is TGTGCCAGCACCCAGGGACAGGGAAGGTTCCAGGGTGAAGCTTTCTTT. As protein: CASTQGQGRFQGEAFF.

This chain connects TRBV5-1 to TRBJ2-2; 12 bases align to TRBD2. The CDR3 runs 17 residues. V was clipped by 0 bases and J by 4 bases; unmatched bases: 4. CDR1 is SGHRS and CDR2 is YFSETQ in the germline V gene. The CDR3 nucleotides read TGCGCCAGCAGCTTGGCTAGCGGGAGGGCCGCCACCGGGGAGCTGTTTTTT. Amino acids: CASSLASGRAATGELFF.

The genes are TRBV9 and TRBJ1-3; the D gene is possibly TRBD1 (6 bases). Trimming took 0 bases from V and 0 from J, leaving 13 bases between them. CDR1 is SGDLS, CDR2 YYNGEE, per germline. The CDR3 covers 17 residues. This chain's CDR3 is CASSVGQVGSSGNTIYF. CDR3 in DNA: TGTGCCAGCAGCGTAGGACAGGTTGGAAGCTCTGGAAACACCATATATTTT.

The chain uses TRBV6-2 or TRBV6-3 and TRBJ2-5; no clear D. Germline CDR1 and CDR2: MNHEY and SVGEGT. The CDR3 totals 12 residues. The V end lost 5 bases, the J end lost 5 bases, and 9 bases lay between the germline ends. CDR3 bases: TGTGCCAGCAGTCCCGGGTTGGAGACCCAGTACTTC. It codes for CASSPGLETQYF.

CDR3 in DNA: TGTGCCTGGAGCCAAGGACAGGCTGAAGCTTTCTTT. It yields the protein CAWSQGQAEAFF. The chain has TRBV30 and TRBJ1-1; 7 nucleotides match TRBD1. CDR3 length equals 12 residues. Germline assignment: CDR1 GTSNPN and CDR2 SVGIG (reference sequence). V shed 3 bases and J 6 bases; nucleotides not matched to a gene: 4.

V gene TRBV19 combines with J gene TRBJ1-1; TRBD1 might be the D (5 bases). The CDR3 contains 12 residues. V gave up 4 bases and J gave up 8 bases, with 11 bases separating them. Per germline, CDR1 LNHDA and CDR2 SQIVND (reference sequence). The CDR3 coding sequence is TGTGCCAGTAGTACCGTCGGGGGAGAAGCTTTCTTT. Translating gives CASSTVGGEAFF.

The chain employs TRBV6-2 or TRBV6-3 and TRBJ2-1, with 12 bases aligning to TRBD2. J was trimmed by 5 bases and V by 5 bases; bases with no gene match: 19. Per the germline V gene, CDR1 is MNHEY and CDR2 is SVGEGT. The CDR3 is made up of 20 amino acids. The CDR3 nucleotides read TGTGCCAGCAGTCCCCCCAGGGCTAGCGGGAGGGGAAGCCCCCACAATGAGCAGTTCTTC. The encoded protein is CASSPPRASGRGSPHNEQFF.

The chain has TRBV7-3 and TRBJ2-1; 12 positions agree with TRBD2. Germline CDR1 reads SGHTA; CDR2 reads FQGTGA. V was pared by 1 base and J by 6 bases, with 4 bases of the junction left unmatched. The CDR3 runs 16 residues. CDR3 loop: CASSLIASGRANEQFF. As DNA, the CDR3 is TGTGCCAGCAGCTTAATAGCTAGCGGGAGGGCCAATGAGCAGTTCTTC.

This clone was seen a few times. The chain recombines TRBV19 with TRBJ1-2, with 9 positions matching TRBD1. With 3 bases clipped from V and 2 bases from J, the junction kept 4 bases outside the gene matches. The CDR3 length is 15 residues. CDR1 and CDR2 (germline): LNHDA, SQIVND (reference sequence). CDR3 protein: CASSILGQGNYGYTF. The CDR3 coding sequence is TGTGCCAGTAGTATTCTGGGACAGGGAAACTATGGCTACACCTTC.

The V call is TRBV18, the J call TRBJ1-2; D not certain. V dropped 3 bases and J dropped 3 bases, with 14 bases sitting between them. The CDR3 spans 15 residues. Per germline, CDR1 KGHSH and CDR2 LQKENI. The CDR3 protein is CASSPERFSDYGYTF. As DNA, the CDR3 is TGTGCCAGCTCACCTGAGCGGTTCAGTGACTATGGCTACACCTTC. Full variable domain (rest looked up from reference TRBV18 and TRBJ1-2): NAGVMQNPRHLVRRRGQEARLRCSPMKGHSHVYWYRQLPEEGLKFMVYLQKENIIDESGMPKERFSAEFPKEGPSILRIQQVVRGDSAAYFCASSPERFSDYGYTFGSGTRLTVV.

The genes are TRBV11-1 and TRBJ2-1; 10 positions match TRBD2. V trimming: 5 bases; J trimming: 4 bases; junction bases outside the gene matches: 8. The CDR3 has 16 residues. CDR1 and CDR2 from the germline V gene are SGHAT and FQDESV (reference sequence). CDR3 nucleotides: TGTGCCAGCAGCCCCGCAACTAGCGGGAAGTACAATGAGCAGTTCTTC. This gives the protein CASSPATSGKYNEQFF.

The chain uses TRBV7-9 and TRBJ2-4; unclear D gene. Trimming left V 3 bases short and J 0 bases short, with 9 bases between. Germline assignment: CDR1 SEHNR and CDR2 FQNEAQ (reference sequence). The CDR3 spans 15 residues. The CDR3 DNA reads TGTGCCAGCAGCTTCTTCAGTCTAGCCAAAAACATTCAGTACTTC. Encoded protein: CASSFFSLAKNIQYF.

This sequence joins TRBV9 and TRBJ2-5; 11 bases line up with TRBD2. The germline V gene has CDR1 SGDLS and CDR2 YYNGEE. With 2 bases clipped from V and 3 bases from J, the junction kept 9 bases outside the gene matches. This CDR3 is built from 17 residues. CDR3 in amino acids: CASSVSGGSGREETQYF. The CDR3 DNA reads TGTGCCAGCAGCGTTAGCGGCGGTAGCGGGAGGGAAGAGACCCAGTACTTC.

V and J are TRBV6-2 or TRBV6-3 and TRBJ2-7; 9 positions match TRBD2. This CDR3 is 15 amino acids long. Germline V gene data show CDR1 as MNHEY and CDR2 as SVGEGT. After removal of 4 bases from V and 2 bases from J, the junction contained 6 bases not matched to a gene. CDR3 coding DNA: TGTGCCAGCAGTTCCCCGGCGGGAGGGCCCTACGAGCAGTACTTC. Its protein product is CASSSPAGGPYEQYF.

This chain connects TRBV25-1 to TRBJ1-1; TRBD1 aligns across 9 bases. V lost 8 bases to trimming and J lost 1 base; unmatched junction nucleotides: 2. The CDR3 totals 13 residues. Germline V lookup: CDR1 MGHDK, CDR2 SYGVNS. The CDR3 DNA follows: TGTGCCAGCGGACAGGGGACGAACACTGAAGCTTTCTTT. Translating it yields CASGQGTNTEAFF.

This clone was detected once. The CDR3 reads CASREQGTTNEKLFF. The CDR3 nucleotides read TGCGCCAGCAGAGAACAGGGAACAACTAATGAAAAACTGTTTTTT. The rearrangement joins TRBV5-1 to TRBJ1-4, with a weak D call TRBD1 (6 bases). CDR1 is SGHRS, CDR2 YFSETQ, per germline. V dropped 5 bases and J dropped 0 bases, with 11 bases sitting between them. CDR3 length: 15 residues.

This chain connects TRBV23-1 to TRBJ2-7, with D unclear. TRBV23-1 is assigned to the ORF class and has an uncertain function. CDR3 length equals 8 residues. With 10 bases removed from V and 10 bases from J, the gap between germline ends came to 8 bases. The CDR3 DNA reads as TGCGCCATTACTCCTCAGTACTTC. Translating it yields CAITPQYF.